Below are 32 T cell receptor beta chains sequenced from a single sample in a study of blood T cells in healthy people across ages. PCR was performed a second time for roughly 7 to 12 cycles using a sample-barcoded 5' primer and a J-beta primer mix. TCRdb reanalysed the 5' RACE reads using MiXCR and keeps one entry per CDR3 protein. The top ten clones hold approximately 51% of a sample with about 400,000 distinct CDR3 sequences, roughly half of them seen once. The sequencing sample was made of blood. These receptors were collected from a man aged 55 to 70 in good health.

The CDR3, as DNA: TGCAGTGCTAGAGACTGGGGGCGGGCTAGCACAGATACGCAGTATTTT. Translated: CSARDWGRASTDTQYF. The chain links TRBV20-1 to TRBJ2-3, with D possibly matching TRBD1 (6 bases). V lost 0 bases to trimming and J lost 0 bases, with 13 bases between them. The germline V gene encodes CDR1 DFQATT and CDR2 SNEGSKA (reference sequence). This CDR3 spans 16 amino acids.

This chain joins TRBV4-3 and TRBJ2-1, with 11 bases fitting TRBD2. The assigned J gene may be wrong: the sequence end matches TRBJ2-7 better. The CDR3 is 16 residues long. Germline CDR1 LGHNA, CDR2 YSLEER. The CDR3 coding sequence is TGCGCCAGCAGCCGGAAACTAGCGGGAGAGAACAATGAGCAGTACTTC. This encodes CASSRKLAGENNEQYF.

A few counts support this clonotype. The rearrangement joins TRBV6-1 to TRBJ2-6, with D hard to call. The germline V gene has CDR1 MNHNS and CDR2 SASEGT. Between the trimmed V and J ends, which lost 8 bases and 0 bases, there was a span of 17 bases. The CDR3 is made up of 17 amino acids. CDR3: CASHRSHGPSGANVLTF. The CDR3 region has the DNA TGTGCCAGCCACCGCTCCCACGGACCCTCTGGGGCCAACGTCCTGACTTTC.

For this clonotype: Being one base from a much bigger clone, this may be a read error. The rearrangement uses TRBV20-1 and TRBJ2-1, with TRBD1 matching 7 bases. The J call may be wrong; the DNA end is better matched by TRBJ2-7. Germline V gene lookup returns CDR1 DFQATT and CDR2 SNEGSKA (reference sequence). The CDR3 is 15 amino acids. CDR3 sequence (DNA): TGCAGTGCCGGTGGGTACCGGGACAGCTACAATGAGCAGTACTTC. Translation gives CSAGGYRDSYNEQYF.

This chain's CDR3 is CASSLGGHVNEQFF. CDR3 sequence (DNA): TGCGCCAGCAGCTTGGGGGGGCACGTCAATGAGCAGTTCTTC. The genes are TRBV5-1 and TRBJ2-1; TRBD1 is a possible D gene (6 bases). The CDR3 has 14 residues. The ends were cut back, 0 bases at V and 6 bases at J, with 10 bases in the middle. The germline V gene has CDR1 SGHRS and CDR2 YFSETQ.

The chain has TRBV7-8 and TRBJ2-3; D is possibly TRBD2 (6 bases). Per germline, CDR1 SGHVS and CDR2 FQNEAQ. This CDR3 region has 16 residues. Deletions cut 1 base from V and 5 bases from J, with 16 bases between. CDR3 sequence (DNA): TGTGCCAGCAGCTTAGTCGGTGCGGGACCCGGAGATACGCAGTATTTT. Translated: CASSLVGAGPGDTQYF.

The rearrangement uses TRBV11-2 and TRBJ2-7, with TRBD2 identical over 8 bases. In germline, CDR1 is SGHAT, CDR2 FQNNGV. The V gene end was trimmed by 5 bases and the J gene end by 6 bases; junction bases not matched to a gene: 12. The CDR3 totals 15 residues. CDR3 sequence (DNA): TGTGCCAGCAGCCCCCGGCGGGGGGCTGGTAGCGAGCAGTACTTC. This encodes CASSPRRGAGSEQYF.

The table lists this clonotype with many counts. The chain joins TRBV20-1 to TRBJ2-1; 9 bases agree with TRBD2. With V trimmed by 1 base and J by 6 bases, 4 bases remained unmatched. The CDR3 covers 14 residues. The V gene's germline CDR1 is DFQATT and CDR2 SNEGSKA (reference sequence). The chain's CDR3 is CSARGLAGINEQFF. DNA of the CDR3: TGCAGTGCTAGAGGGCTAGCGGGGATCAATGAGCAGTTCTTC.

V gene TRBV9 combines with J gene TRBJ2-2, with 8 bases aligning to TRBD2. This CDR3 contains 17 residues. V was clipped by 0 bases and J by 2 bases; unmatched bases: 6. Germline loops: CDR1 SGDLS, CDR2 YYNGEE. CDR3 protein: CASSVAASGSNTGELFF. Written as DNA, the CDR3 is TGTGCCAGCAGCGTAGCTGCCAGCGGGAGTAACACCGGGGAGCTGTTTTTT.

V usage is TRBV20-1 and J usage is TRBJ2-5; TRBD1 aligns across 11 bases. The J call is doubtful: the DNA matches TRBJ2-7 better. The CDR3 is made up of 14 amino acids. The germline V gene encodes CDR1 DFQATT and CDR2 SNEGSKA (reference sequence). The CDR3 coding sequence is TGCAGTGCCAACTCCGGGACAGGGGGTTACGAGCAGTACTTC. Its protein is CSANSGTGGYEQYF.

The chain uses TRBV25-1 and TRBJ2-1; tentative D call: TRBD1 (6 bases). The ends were cut back, 3 bases at V and 9 bases at J, with 9 bases in the middle. CDR1 is MGHDK, CDR2 SYGVNS, per germline. The CDR3 sequence is 12 residues long. CDR3 residues: CASSEGAGEQFF. The CDR3 DNA reads as TGTGCCAGCAGTGAGGGGGCAGGTGAGCAGTTCTTC.

The chain has TRBV30 and TRBJ2-5; a possible D gene is TRBD2 (6 bases). The germline V gene encodes CDR1 GTSNPN and CDR2 SVGIG (reference sequence). This CDR3 region has 11 residues. The germline V and J ends were trimmed by 8 bases and 11 bases, with 18 bases remaining between them. The CDR3 DNA sequence: TGTGCCGCGGGACGGCCGGGAGAGCAGTACTTC. It encodes CAAGRPGEQYF.

This clonotype was counted a few times. The genes are TRBV7-2 and TRBJ2-3; either TRBD1 or TRBD2 may supply D (5 bases each). Trimming took off 6 bases at V and 2 bases at J, with 15 bases between the two ends. The CDR3 contains 15 residues. Germline V gives CDR1 SGHTA, CDR2 FQGNSA. CDR3 coding DNA: TGTGCCAGCAGTCCCGGGACCCACCCCACAGATACGCAGTATTTT. This sequence encodes CASSPGTHPTDTQYF.

V usage is TRBV29-1 and J usage is TRBJ2-4; D gene unclear. V lost 1 base and J 0 bases, leaving 7 bases between the germline ends. Per the germline V gene, CDR1 is SQVTM and CDR2 is ANQGSEA. There are 14 residues in the CDR3. CDR3: CSVEVVLAKNIQYF. In DNA, the CDR3 is TGCAGCGTTGAAGTCGTGCTAGCCAAAAACATTCAGTACTTC.

Comment on this clonotype: An end of the junction does not agree with germline; a read error may underlie this. This chain connects TRBV7-7 to TRBJ2-1, with D perhaps matching TRBD1 or TRBD2 (5 bases each). Germline CDR1 SSHAT, CDR2 FNYEAQ (reference sequence). The CDR3 is made up of 13 amino acids. CDR3 loop: CASSLWGNNEQFF. CDR3 DNA sequence: TGTGCTAGCAGCTTATGGGGGAACAATGAGCAGTTCTTC.

This sequence joins TRBV29-1 and TRBJ2-5, with D perhaps matching TRBD1 (6 bases). CDR1 SQVTM and CDR2 ANQGSEA come from the germline V gene. Trimming took 5 bases from V and 4 from J, leaving 26 bases between them. The CDR3 totals 17 residues. The CDR3 reads CSVHRGGTARKRETQYF. The CDR3 DNA sequence: TGCAGCGTTCACAGAGGGGGAACAGCCCGAAAGCGAGAGACCCAGTACTTC.

A single count supports this clonotype. This chain links TRBV20-1 with TRBJ1-4, with D possibly being TRBD1 (5 bases). The CDR3 runs 16 residues. V was trimmed by 0 bases and J by 7 bases, leaving 18 bases between them. Germline-derived CDR1 and CDR2 are DFQATT and SNEGSKA (reference sequence). The CDR3 protein is CSARDPGGGGGEKLFF. For the CDR3, the DNA is TGCAGTGCTAGAGATCCGGGAGGCGGGGGTGGTGAAAAACTGTTTTTT.

This chain connects TRBV4-2 to TRBJ2-7; D tentatively fits TRBD1 or TRBD2 (5 bases each). The CDR3 has 13 amino acids. V was shortened by 4 bases and J by 6 bases, with 13 bases between the two germline ends. Looked up from germline, CDR1 is LGHNA and CDR2 is YNFKEQ. The CDR3 here is CASSPLTGPEQYF. CDR3 nucleotide sequence: TGTGCCAGCAGCCCCCTGACGGGGCCCGAGCAGTACTTC.

The CDR3 nucleotides are TGTGCCAGCTCCAACCGGGGGAACGATGAGCAGTTCTTC. Translating gives CASSNRGNDEQFF. The chain carries TRBV18 and TRBJ2-1; tentative D call: TRBD2 (6 bases). In germline, CDR1 is KGHSH, CDR2 LQKENI. The CDR3 totals 13 residues. V was pared by 6 bases and J by 8 bases, with 14 bases between.

This clonotype showed up just once. The gene calls are TRBV29-1 and TRBJ2-1; the match to TRBD2 covers 10 bases. The trim removed 1 base at V and 6 bases at J, leaving 6 bases unmatched. Looked up from germline, CDR1 is SQVTM and CDR2 is ANQGSEA. The CDR3 length is 15 residues. This CDR3 reads CSVEGGLAGVNEQFF. DNA for the CDR3: TGCAGCGTTGAAGGGGGTCTAGCGGGAGTCAATGAGCAGTTCTTC.

CDR3 sequence (DNA): TGTGCCAGCAGTTTGGGTACAGCGGGAGTGTACGAGCAGTACTTC. Encoded protein: CASSLGTAGVYEQYF. The chain recombines TRBV27 with TRBJ2-5; the match to TRBD2 covers 8 bases. The DNA end is more similar to TRBJ2-7, so the J call may be wrong. Germline CDR1 MNHEY, CDR2 SMNVEV (reference sequence). The CDR3 has 15 residues.

The chain couples TRBV2 to TRBJ1-2; D perhaps matches TRBD1 (5 bases). CDR1 and CDR2 from the germline V gene are SNHLY and FYNNEI. Deletions cut 9 bases from V and 1 base from J, with 12 bases between. This CDR3 is 13 amino acids long. Written as DNA, the CDR3 is TGTGCCAGGGAACAGGAAAATAACTATGGCTACACCTTC. It encodes CAREQENNYGYTF.

The V gene is TRBV20-1, the J gene TRBJ2-5; possible D gene TRBD2, 7 bases. The CDR3 runs to 12 residues. Between the trimmed V and J ends, which lost 6 bases and 4 bases, there was a span of 12 bases. Germline lookup yields CDR1 DFQATT and CDR2 SNEGSKA (reference sequence). CDR3 nucleotides: TGCAGTGCGACTGGGGGGGCAGAGACCCAGTACTTC. This codes for CSATGGAETQYF.

The V call is TRBV4-3, the J call TRBJ2-7; TRBD1 is a possible D gene (6 bases). Per the germline V gene, CDR1 is LGHNA and CDR2 is YSLEER. The CDR3 spans 16 residues. V lost 5 bases to trimming and J lost 2 bases, with 19 bases between them. CDR3 sequence (DNA): TGCGCCAGCAGCAGACAGCGACAGGTGACCACCTACGAGCAGTACTTC. Translating gives CASSRQRQVTTYEQYF.

The chain couples TRBV24-1 to TRBJ2-7; tentative D call: TRBD1 (7 bases). The last part of the DNA fits TRBJ2-5 better; the J call may be wrong. This CDR3 is built from 16 residues. Germline lookup yields CDR1 KGHDR and CDR2 SFDVKD. The CDR3 DNA reads as TGTGCCACCAGTGAGGGGCGGACAGGAGGGGCAGAGACCCAGTACTTC. Encoded protein: CATSEGRTGGAETQYF.

About this clonotype itself: A far larger clone is one nucleotide away, so this likely arose from a read error. The CDR3 end shows no conserved phenylalanine or tryptophan, and so a read error is likely. The chain joins TRBV12-3 or TRBV12-4 to TRBJ2-3; D call uncertain. Trimming took off 2 bases at V and 0 bases at J, with 0 bases between the two ends. The CDR3 is made up of 12 amino acids. The DNA for the CDR3 is TGTGCCAGCAGTTTAAGCACAGATACGCAGTATTCT. Encoded protein: CASSLSTDTQYS.

This chain joins TRBV6-5 and TRBJ1-2, with a possible D match to TRBD1 (5 bases). V was trimmed by 6 bases and J by 7 bases, leaving 15 bases between them. The CDR3 loop spans 13 amino acids. Germline assignment: CDR1 MNHEY and CDR2 SVGAGI. In nucleotides, the CDR3 is TGTGCCAGCAGCCCCGGTCCTGGGGCTGGCTACACCTTC. This encodes CASSPGPGAGYTF.

The table lists this clonotype with a few counts. The V call is TRBV5-1, the J call TRBJ2-1; the D gene is possibly TRBD1 (5 bases). The CDR3 has 15 residues. The germline V and J ends were trimmed by 0 bases and 5 bases, with 12 bases remaining between them. Germline-derived CDR1 and CDR2 are SGHRS and YFSETQ. The CDR3 protein is CASSLGWGGNNEQFF. The DNA of the CDR3 is TGCGCCAGCAGCTTGGGGTGGGGCGGCAACAATGAGCAGTTCTTC.

V usage is TRBV20-1 and J usage is TRBJ2-5; TRBD1 agrees at 9 bases. The DNA end favors TRBJ2-7, so the J call may be wrong. This CDR3 is built from 17 residues. From germline, CDR1 is DFQATT and CDR2 SNEGSKA (reference sequence). CDR3 sequence: CSARGLGGQGTINEQYF. The CDR3 DNA reads as TGCAGTGCTAGAGGCCTCGGGGGACAGGGAACAATTAACGAGCAGTACTTC.

This clonotype occurred a few times. This chain connects TRBV5-1 to TRBJ1-2; possibly TRBD1 for D (5 bases). The germline gives CDR1 SGHRS, CDR2 YFSETQ. The CDR3 runs 16 residues. Trimming took off 4 bases at V and 8 bases at J, with 24 bases between the two ends. CDR3 sequence reads: CASSPGAGIRRDGYTF. The CDR3, as DNA: TGCGCCAGCAGCCCCGGGGCCGGGATCCGACGGGACGGCTACACCTTC. Together with reference TRBV5-1 and TRBJ1-2, the CDR3 gives the full variable domain: KAGVTQTPRYLIKTRGQQVTLSCSPISGHRSVSWYQQTPGQGLQFLFEYFSETQRNKGNFPGRFSGRQFSNSRSEMNVSTLELGDSALYLCASSPGAGIRRDGYTFGSGTRLTVV.

With respect to this clonotype: A single base separates this from a much larger clone, so it may be a read error. The chain joins TRBV12-3 or TRBV12-4 to TRBJ2-1; TRBD2 might be the D (5 bases). The CDR3 contains 14 residues. Trimming shortened V by 6 bases and J by 2 bases, and 11 bases separated the two germline ends. The chain's CDR3 is CASRRVSPYNEQFF. The CDR3 region has the DNA TGTGCCAGCAGGAGGGTTTCGCCCTACAATGAGCAGTTCTTC.

V is TRBV3-1 and J is TRBJ1-6; 7 positions match TRBD1. The CDR3 length is 15 residues. In germline, CDR1 is LGHDT, CDR2 YNNKEL (reference sequence). Trimming cost V 4 bases and J 1 base; bases outside gene matches: 1. The CDR3 here is CASSRQGSYNSPLHF. The CDR3 nucleotides read TGTGCCAGCAGCCGACAGGGATCCTATAATTCACCCCTCCACTTT.